Sequencing of this TCR beta chain was carried out in a study of Ad26.COV2.S vaccination and SARS-CoV-2 variants. Study details: Once or twice, 56 days apart, Ad26.COV2.S was delivered intramuscularly. Broader study findings: TCR breadth and depth analyses may have underestimated total T cell responses. Substantial breadth was reported for post-vaccination spike-specific CD8+ and CD4+ T cells.

The germline CDR1 and CDR2 sequences are SEHNR and FQNEAQ (reference sequence). With 10 bases removed from V and 3 bases from J, the gap between germline ends came to 15 bases. CDR3 size: 13 residues. Remarks on this clone: Its antigen is currently unknown.

The treatment denotes: 19 received Ad26.COV2.S at low or high dose, single or two shots; about 5 received placebo; per-sample allocation not given. Sampling was performed 63 days after the first vaccine or placebo injection. Based in Boston, the donor was an adult of 18-55 years. The assay was immunoSEQ multiplex PCR, and TCRdb's table has in-frame clones only and misses some. The repertoire has about 480,000 clones, around 88% of them found once; the top ten carry 9.5% to 15%. The rearrangement uses TRBV7-9 and TRBJ1-1; D is perhaps TRBD1 (6 bases). The source is a person between 18 and 65 years old who received the Ad26.COV2.S COVID-19 vaccine or a placebo. Sequencing used peripheral blood, obtained in a trial of Ad26.COV2.S vaccine versus placebo. The CDR3 DNA reads TGTGCCAACCACAGGGCCACCTACACTGAAGCTTTCTTT. Protein product: CANHRATYTEAFF.